A selection of T cell receptor beta chains follows, all from one sample in a study of shared clonotypes between healthy human individuals. Only in-frame clones appear in the TCRdb table, and some are missing; sequencing was by immunoSEQ multiplex PCR. The data contain about 1 million clones, about 75% of them singletons. Sequencing was done on a sample of memory CD4+ T cells sorted from blood. The source of these receptors is a man younger than 35 in good health. Each CDR3 is given with its conserved first and last residue. The D gene is left open where the match is weak. For some rows the clone size is stated as once, few or many, or as a class when expanded; others skip it.

DNA,CDR3,size,J,V,D
TGCGCCAGCAGCACGGTTTTGGGCAGGGGGCGCCTTCCGGATTTGGAGACCCAGTACTTC,CASSTVLGRGRLPDLETQYF,NA,TRBJ2-5,TRBV5-1,TRBD1
TGTGCCAGCAGCGTAGCTTCGGACAGGGGAAGTAATGAGCAGTTCTTC,CASSVASDRGSNEQFF,NA,TRBJ2-1,TRBV9,TRBD1
TGTGCCAGCAGCCGGGCTAGCGGGGGCCACAGCTCCTACGAGCAGTACTTC,CASSRASGGHSSYEQYF,NA,TRBJ2-7,TRBV7-6,TRBD2
TGTGCCAGCAGTGCCCTTCTGGGGGAGAATAGCAATCAGCCCCAGCATTTT,CASSALLGENSNQPQHF,NA,TRBJ1-5,TRBV6-1,NA
TGTGCCAGCTCTCTCGGCCTCCAAGAGACCCAGTACTTC,CASSLGLQETQYF,NA,TRBJ2-5,TRBV18,NA
TGTGCCAGCAGCGCAACAGGGTTCGCGGGGTACACCTTC,CASSATGFAGYTF,NA,TRBJ1-2,TRBV9,NA
TGTGCCATCAGTGATCCCAAGCAGGGTGAAGGTGAAGCTTTCTTT,CAISDPKQGEGEAFF,once,TRBJ1-1,TRBV10-3,NA
TGCAGCGTCTCAGGGACTAGCGGGGGCACAGATACGCAGTATTTT,CSVSGTSGGTDTQYF,NA,TRBJ2-3,TRBV29-1,TRBD2
TGTGCCAGCAGCTCAGGACTAGCGGGGGGCACAGATACGCAGTATTTT,CASSSGLAGGTDTQYF,NA,TRBJ2-3,TRBV7-9,TRBD2
TGTGCCAGTAACGAAAGGACAGAAAATCAGCCCCAGCATTTT,CASNERTENQPQHF,NA,TRBJ1-5,TRBV6-5,NA